This entry features one T cell receptor beta chain sequence. Its antigen remains unidentified. The data are from a study of T cell responses to AZD1222 COVID-19 vaccine. Study background: Second-dose schedules of about 4 or about 12 weeks were combined. Whole-study results and caveats: The study identified only six AZD1222 recipients as seropositive at baseline. In all cases, repertoires were sampled only after the peak T cell response. Elevations in Spike-specific TCR breadth and depth followed administration of two AZD1222 doses.

Some clones are missing from TCRdb's copy, which holds only in-frame ones; the method was immunoSEQ multiplex PCR. The sample yields about 130,000 clones, around 90% seen once. Sequences were derived from peripheral blood, sampled on day 0 of AZD1222 vaccination. The TCR comes from an adult in good health.

In DNA, the CDR3 is TGTGCCAGCTCACCTGCGGCTAGTGTAAACACCGGGGAGCTGTTTTTT. It encodes CASSPAASVNTGELFF. The J gene is TRBJ2-2, the V gene TRBV18; D gene uncertain. Germline V gene sequence: CDR1 KGHSH, CDR2 LQKENI. V lost 3 bases and J 2 bases, leaving 13 bases between the germline ends. There are 16 residues in the CDR3.